This paragraph reports one T cell receptor beta chain. The target antigen is unknown. A multiplex PCR was run with 60 Vbeta primers and 13 Jbeta primers. Libraries were prepared by immunoSEQ multiplex PCR; TCRdb keeps only in-frame clonotypes and omits some of them. The data show some 130,000 clones, 80% seen once. This entry is derived from a study of cytomegalovirus exposure and HLA in healthy donors. Study information: HLA-typed donors contributed around 88 million unique TCRs, which were held in an early data release. Study-wide findings and caveats: The classifier, whose performance was assessed in both the original and validation cohorts, reportedly diagnosed cytomegalovirus status with high specificity and sensitivity. Analyses of presence and absence presupposed an approximately uniform sequencing depth across donors.

Healthy bone marrow donors supplied every sample. The sample comprised PBMCs. The TCR was taken from a man aged 25-45 years in good health and CMV-seronegative.

CDR3 amino acids: CASSSGYEQFF. In nucleotides, the CDR3 is TGTGCCAGCTCTAGCGGCTATGAGCAGTTCTTC. The genes are TRBV6-6 and TRBJ2-1; 7 bases fit TRBD2. V shed 8 bases and J 8 bases; nucleotides not matched to a gene: 3. Per the germline V gene, CDR1 is MNHNY and CDR2 is SVGAGI (reference sequence). The CDR3 is 11 amino acids.